One and the same sample provided the 23 T cell receptor beta chains below, sequenced in a study of cytotoxic CD8 clonotypes in ibrutinib-treated CLL. Libraries were prepared by immunoSEQ multiplex PCR; TCRdb keeps only in-frame clonotypes and omits some of them. The repertoire holds about 50,000 clones, with 45% to 60% as singletons. This specimen consisted of PBMCs, obtained after 24 months of ibrutinib treatment. All receptors come from a human donor with chronic lymphocytic leukemia.

This clone was detected once. The chain recombines TRBV2 with TRBJ2-7; D unclear. Per the germline V gene, CDR1 is SNHLY and CDR2 is FYNNEI. The CDR3 is 11 amino acids. Trimming took off 1 base at V and 6 bases at J, with 4 bases between the two ends. The CDR3 reads CASSEEVEQYF. As DNA, the CDR3 is TGTGCCAGCAGTGAAGAGGTCGAGCAGTACTTC.

This chain uses TRBV6-1 with TRBJ2-2; D is perhaps TRBD1 (6 bases). The CDR3 consists of 15 residues. V shed 5 bases and J shed 1 base, with 11 bases lying between them. From germline, CDR1 is MNHNS and CDR2 SASEGT. The CDR3 protein is CASSNQGLNTGELFF. The CDR3 DNA reads TGTGCCAGCAGTAACCAGGGGTTGAACACCGGGGAGCTGTTTTTT.

This rearrangement joins TRBV4-1 to TRBJ1-2, with D hard to call. Germline-derived CDR1 and CDR2 are MGHRA and YSYEKL. The CDR3 is 14 amino acids. V lost 0 bases to trimming and J lost 4 bases, with 9 bases between them. The CDR3 DNA is TGCGCCAGCAGCCAAGAAAATGTGGGCTATGGCTACACCTTC. Protein sequence: CASSQENVGYGYTF.

This clone was seen a few times. J is TRBJ1-1 and V is TRBV7-9; D remains unclear. Germline loops: CDR1 SEHNR, CDR2 FQNEAQ (reference sequence). The CDR3 sequence is 13 residues long. Trimming left V 1 base short and J 6 bases short, with 9 bases between. This CDR3 is CASSLVVGSEAFF. In nucleotides, the CDR3 is TGTGCCAGCAGCTTAGTGGTGGGGTCTGAAGCTTTCTTT.

The chain's CDR3 is CASSLQGDSAEAFF. As DNA, the CDR3 is TGCGCCAGCAGCTTGCAGGGGGATAGCGCTGAAGCTTTCTTT. The V and J genes are TRBV5-1 and TRBJ1-1, with 7 bases fitting TRBD1. Germline CDR1 SGHRS, CDR2 YFSETQ. The CDR3 is 14 amino acids. With 1 base clipped from V and 6 bases from J, the junction kept 6 bases outside the gene matches.

This chain uses TRBV2 with TRBJ2-4, with 9 bases lining up with TRBD2. Germline V gene lookup returns CDR1 SNHLY and CDR2 FYNNEI. Trimming cost V 2 bases and J 1 base; bases outside gene matches: 3. The CDR3 has 16 amino acids. In DNA form, the CDR3 reads TGTGCCAGCAGTGAATCCAGCGGGGGGGCCAAAAACATTCAGTACTTC. Protein product: CASSESSGGAKNIQYF.

This rearrangement joins TRBV4-2 to TRBJ1-6; the D gene is possibly TRBD1 (5 bases). The ends were cut back, 0 bases at V and 5 bases at J, with 11 bases in the middle. This CDR3 contains 16 residues. Germline V gives CDR1 LGHNA, CDR2 YNFKEQ. CDR3 nucleotides: TGTGCCAGCAGCCAAGAGGTCAGGGCAAATAATTCACCCCTCCACTTT. Protein sequence: CASSQEVRANNSPLHF.

This rearrangement joins TRBV7-9 to TRBJ2-7; D is unresolved. Germline values: CDR1 SEHNR, CDR2 FQNEAQ (reference sequence). The CDR3 is 12 residues long. The V gene lost 1 base and the J gene lost 7 bases, with 8 bases spanning the gap. CDR3 protein: CASSLGLGEQYF. In nucleotides, the CDR3 is TGTGCCAGCAGCTTAGGCCTGGGGGAGCAGTACTTC.

This rearrangement joins TRBV6-5 to TRBJ1-1, with D maybe TRBD1 (5 bases). Germline values: CDR1 MNHEY, CDR2 SVGAGI. This CDR3 has 12 amino acids. The V gene lost 3 bases and the J gene lost 9 bases, with 11 bases spanning the gap. CDR3 nucleotides: TGTGCCAGCAGTTATAGTAGGGGACAAGCTTTCTTT. It specifies CASSYSRGQAFF.

The V and J genes are TRBV6-1 and TRBJ1-5; TRBD1 is a possible D gene (6 bases). V lost 6 bases and J 3 bases, leaving 12 bases between the germline ends. Germline-derived CDR1 and CDR2 are MNHNS and SASEGT. The CDR3 covers 14 residues. In nucleotides, the CDR3 is TGTGCCAGCAGCTGGACAGAGAACAATCAGCCCCAGCATTTT. Translation: CASSWTENNQPQHF.

V is TRBV6-1 and J is TRBJ2-5; the D is unclear. Germline CDR1 reads MNHNS; CDR2 reads SASEGT. V lost 0 bases and J 7 bases, leaving 9 bases between the germline ends. This CDR3 contains 13 residues. The chain's CDR3 is CASSEARRVTQYF. The CDR3 region has the DNA TGTGCCAGCAGTGAAGCTAGAAGGGTGACCCAGTACTTC.

The chain is built from TRBV14 and TRBJ2-7; possible D gene TRBD2, 6 bases. The CDR3 covers 14 residues. Germline-derived CDR1 and CDR2 are SGHDN and FVKESK. The germline V and J ends were trimmed by 3 bases and 5 bases, with 14 bases remaining between them. CDR3 in amino acids: CASSQSAGSHEQYF. CDR3 nucleotide sequence: TGTGCCAGCAGCCAGTCGGCGGGGTCCCACGAGCAGTACTTC.

The J gene is TRBJ2-2, the V gene TRBV6-1; D ambiguous. Germline V gene sequence: CDR1 MNHNS, CDR2 SASEGT. This CDR3 has 13 amino acids. V shed 6 bases and J shed 0 bases, with 5 bases lying between them. The DNA of the CDR3 is TGTGCCAGCAGGAGGTCGAACACCGGGGAGCTGTTTTTT. It translates to CASRRSNTGELFF.

The rearrangement joins TRBV6-1 to TRBJ1-6, with D maybe TRBD1 (6 bases). Germline V lookup: CDR1 MNHNS, CDR2 SASEGT. V gave up 5 bases and J gave up 7 bases, with 12 bases separating them. This CDR3 spans 14 amino acids. The CDR3: CASSQQGRNSPLHF. CDR3 DNA sequence: TGTGCCAGCAGTCAGCAGGGGCGAAATTCACCCCTCCACTTT.

As for this clone: A far larger clone differs by one base, so this is likely a read error. The same CDR3 arises from other DNA sequences in this sample as well. The chain has TRBV5-1 and TRBJ2-7; 16 nucleotides match TRBD2. Germline assignment: CDR1 SGHRS and CDR2 YFSETQ. CDR3 size: 22 residues. CDR3 loop: CARSSWGSRTGLAGGTTYEQYF. The CDR3, as DNA: TGCGCCCGCAGCTCCTGGGGTAGCCGTACGGGACTAGCGGGGGGGACAACCTACGAGCAGTACTTC.

This chain uses TRBV4-2 with TRBJ2-7, with D possibly called TRBD1 or TRBD2 (5 bases each). Per the germline V gene, CDR1 is LGHNA and CDR2 is YNFKEQ. Trimming stripped 4 bases from V and 5 bases from J, with 15 bases between. The CDR3 consists of 14 residues. The CDR3 bases are TGTGCCAGCAGCCGCCAGCAGGGAGAAAACGAGCAGTACTTC. This encodes CASSRQQGENEQYF.

This clone has a single count. CDR3 sequence reads: CASSPGRLGEAFF. CDR3 bases: TGTGCCAGCAGCCCCGGACGGCTCGGCGAAGCTTTCTTT. The chain carries TRBV14 and TRBJ1-1; D unresolved. This CDR3 is 13 amino acids long. The V end lost 4 bases, the J end lost 8 bases, and 14 bases lay between the germline ends. The germline V gene encodes CDR1 SGHDN and CDR2 FVKESK. Full variable domain (remainder filled in from reference TRBV14 and TRBJ1-1): EAGVTQFPSHSVIEKGQTVTLRCDPISGHDNLYWYRRVMGKEIKFLLHFVKESKQDESGMPNNRFLAERTGGTYSTLKVQPAELEDSGVYFCASSPGRLGEAFFGQGTRLTVV.

This clone was detected only a few times. This chain links TRBV5-4 with TRBJ2-2; D gene uncertain. The V gene lost 4 bases and the J gene lost 3 bases, with 13 bases spanning the gap. CDR3 size: 15 residues. Germline CDR1 is SGHNT and CDR2 is YYREEE (reference sequence). The CDR3 loop reads CASSLMGGDTGELFF. The CDR3 nucleotides are TGTGCCAGCAGCCTCATGGGCGGAGACACCGGGGAGCTGTTTTTT.

The chain carries TRBV5-4 and TRBJ2-5; 10 nucleotides match TRBD1. Germline V gives CDR1 SGHNT, CDR2 YYREEE (reference sequence). The V and J ends lost 4 bases and 6 bases, in that order; junction bases with no gene match: 9. The CDR3 runs to 15 residues. The CDR3 DNA reads as TGTGCCAGCAGCCTGACAGGGGGCGCCGGGAAGACCCAGTACTTC. Encoded protein: CASSLTGGAGKTQYF. Complete variable domain (other parts from reference TRBV5-4 and TRBJ2-5): ETGVTQSPTHLIKTRGQQVTLRCSSQSGHNTVSWYQQALGQGPQFIFQYYREEENGRGNFPPRFSGLQFPNYSSELNVNALELDDSALYLCASSLTGGAGKTQYFGPGTRLLVL.

This clone appeared a single time. As DNA, the CDR3 is TGTGCCAGCAGCGTAAGACCGGGACTAGCGGCAACTTCGCTGAACGAGCAGTACTTC. It yields the protein CASSVRPGLAATSLNEQYF. This sequence joins TRBV9 and TRBJ2-7, with TRBD2 matching 11 bases. The CDR3 length is 19 residues. Germline CDR1 reads SGDLS; CDR2 reads YYNGEE. The junction had 17 bases not matched to a gene; V was cut back by 1 base and J by 5 bases. The whole variable domain, filled in from reference TRBV9 and TRBJ2-7, reads DSGVTQTPKHLITATGQRVTLRCSPRSGDLSVYWYQQSLDQGLQFLIQYYNGEERAKGNILERFSAQQFPDLHSELNLSSLELGDSALYFCASSVRPGLAATSLNEQYFGPGTRLTVT.

This clone was counted a single time. Here the CDR3 DNA reads TGTGCCAGCAGTTTAACCACAGGACTAGCAGCTACGCAGTATTTT. Its protein product is CASSLTTGLAATQYF. The chain couples TRBV27 to TRBJ2-3; 8 bases line up with TRBD2. The CDR3 length is 15 residues. V lost 2 bases to trimming and J lost 8 bases; unmatched junction nucleotides: 9. Germline V gene data show CDR1 as MNHEY and CDR2 as SMNVEV (reference sequence).

This clone was observed a handful of times. The chain links TRBV16 to TRBJ1-1; perhaps TRBD1 as D (6 bases). This CDR3 is 15 amino acids long. V was clipped by 4 bases and J by 5 bases, with 17 bases between them. Germline CDR1 KGHSY, CDR2 FQNENV. CDR3 amino acids: CASSLLSKGGTEAFF. CDR3 coding DNA: TGTGCCAGCAGCCTGCTCTCCAAAGGGGGGACTGAAGCTTTCTTT. Using reference TRBV16 and TRBJ1-1 for the parts outside the CDR3, the full variable domain is GEEVAQTPKHLVRGEGQKAKLYCAPIKGHSYVFWYQQVLKNEFKFLISFQNENVFDETGMPKERFSAKCLPNSPCSLEIQATKLEDSAVYFCASSLLSKGGTEAFFGQGTRLTVV.

The chain couples TRBV4-2 to TRBJ2-5, with TRBD2 identical over 10 bases. The CDR3 has 16 amino acids. CDR1 is LGHNA, CDR2 YNFKEQ, per germline. With 1 base clipped from V and 5 bases from J, the junction kept 7 bases outside the gene matches. The CDR3 nucleotides read TGTGCCAGCAGCCAAGGTAGCGGGGGGTCGAGGGAGACCCAGTACTTC. Encoded protein: CASSQGSGGSRETQYF.